Given below is one T cell receptor beta chain in context. The antigen it binds to is not known. No per-base quality is available; no much larger clone lies one base away. Using the deep immunoSEQ assay, multiplex PCR amplified TCR CDR3 regions from genomic DNA. Genomic DNA extracted from each cell subset was distributed evenly over all wells of several immunoSEQ 96-well plates, and each plate served as one replicate. For unsorted PBMC, approximately 0.3 ug genomic DNA, equal to approximately 30,000 T cell genomes, was loaded into each replicate PCR. Unsorted PBMC genomic DNA was sequenced across ten immunoSEQ deep assay plates. Purified libraries were measured with a Qubit 3.0 fluorometer, size-checked on a Bioanalyzer 2100, and measured again with the KAPA Library Quantification kit. Every immunoSEQ 96-well plate was sequenced on a dedicated single-read 150-cycle Illumina NextSeq 550 flow cell. As for the original processing: The immunoSEQ output contained only junctional sequences without quality scores, so filtering could not match that applied to full-length reads. To assign V/J genes and CDR3, sequences were annotated against IMGT germline references using PyIR, a Python wrapper for IgBLAST v1.9. Reads with weak V/J assignments (E-value above 1e-6), missing CDR3, stop codons, out-of-frame junctions, or ambiguous translated residues were removed. A V3J clonotype was defined by an identical inferred V gene, J gene, and CDR3 amino acid sequence. Percentage overlap between repertoires was computed as shared unique clonotypes divided by the size of the smaller repertoire. Three approaches were used to assess repertoire richness: RTK rarefaction, the Chao1 estimator, and Recon v2.1 estimates of unobserved clonotypes. TCRdb provides this immuneACCESS table in a form limited to in-frame rearrangements. Some clones are lacking; in checked studies, under half of them reflect an unresolved V gene, and why the rest are absent is not known. Clone size and the V and J calls come from that table; the DNA yielded D and trimming. Here the sample has hundreds of thousands of clones; around 77% occur a single time. The ten largest clones take up 12% of the sample.

The donors were healthy, HIV-negative adults with no recently reported acute infections or vaccinations. All donors were Caucasian adults living in Nashville, Tennessee, USA. For unsorted samples, roughly 91 million PBMCs were counted, and genomic DNA was extracted using the QIAamp DNA Blood Mini kit. Blood was collected by leukapheresis, and PBMCs were isolated by Ficoll-Histopaque density gradient centrifugation and then cryopreserved in liquid nitrogen vapor phase. The data derive from a study of shared clonotypes between healthy human individuals (dated by TCRdb to 2019 to 2021). Some background on the complete study: The cohort included three men and a couple of women between 18 and 49 years of age. Blood TCR repertoires of five healthy adults were deeply sequenced to estimate repertoire size and the extent of clonotype sharing between individuals. To increase sequencing depth and limit assay-specific biases, TCR repertoire library preparation and sequencing were carried out by different laboratories using diverse techniques. Each donor's leukapheresis produced roughly between roughly 0.85 and 9.5 billion PBMCs. Study-level results and caveats: Based on pairwise subsampling, the degree of clonotype sharing among donors was expected to be affected by sequencing depth. Because the study included only a small number of donors, the genetic and exposure-history diversity represented was limited. Sampling was restricted to blood, and TCR repertoires in tissues likely differ from the TCR repertoires found in blood.

V is reduced by 1 base and J by 1 base, leaving a spacing of 16 bases between them. CDR1 and CDR2 are read off the germline V gene as MGHDK and SYGVNS. The CDR3 has 17 amino acids, counting the end cysteine and phenylalanine. Only the CDR3 DNA is retained, 51 bases long and in frame from the first base. The TCR was taken from a middle-aged woman in good health. Some clones in this sample may be carry-over from other donors' samples. Sequencing was carried out using PBMCs. The V and J genes are TRBV25-1 and TRBJ1-1, with a tentative D gene TRBD1 over 5 matching bases. CDR3 reads: CASSELSSGRGNTEAFF. In nucleotide form, the sequence is TGTGCCAGCAGTGAATTATCTTCGGGAAGGGGGAACACTGAAGCTTTCTTT.